The clone carrying this TCR beta chain was detected once. TCRdb's copy holds only in-frame clones and misses some; the assay was immunoSEQ multiplex PCR. The sample holds 150,000 or so clones, roughly 90% seen once. The data belong to a study of blood T cell repertoires in COVID-19. Trimming took 2 bases from V and 0 from J; bases not matched to a gene: 8. This CDR3 has 16 residues. In germline, CDR1 is SGDLS, CDR2 YYNGEE. The study drew participants aged about 18 to 89 years from approximately 25 US areas. Allocation to cohorts depended on clinical history reported by the participants. The gene calls are TRBV9 and TRBJ2-7; 7 nucleotides align to TRBD2. The TCR sequence derives from a woman aged 45 to 65 who had recovered from COVID-19. Input material: PBMCs or T cells enriched from blood (not recorded which). This chain's CDR3 is CASSVTGGLSSYEQYF. The CDR3 DNA sequence: TGTGCCAGCAGCGTCACGGGAGGTCTCAGCTCCTACGAGCAGTACTTC.